These 2 T cell receptor beta chains share one sample of origin, sequenced in a study of T-cell memory formation after mild COVID-19. Each CDR3 protein is one row after TCRdb ran MiXCR on the 5' RACE reads. The table shows around 420,000 distinct CDR3 sequences, with approximately 24% occurring only once. The material sequenced was PBMCs or a T cell subset sorted from them (not recorded which). These receptors all stem from an adult woman who had mild COVID-19 (a few samples of this study predate the infection). Cell type and time point are not known.

This clonotype was seen more than once but under ten times. The chain links TRBV7-6 to TRBJ2-1, with 12 bases identical to TRBD2. With 4 bases clipped from V and 5 bases from J, the junction kept 3 bases outside the gene matches. Germline CDR1 reads SGHVS; CDR2 reads FNYEAQ. This CDR3 contains 15 residues. CDR3 sequence reads: CASSSPSGGDNEQFF. DNA of the CDR3: TGTGCCAGCAGCTCTCCTAGCGGGGGGGACAATGAGCAGTTCTTC.

The chain combines TRBV6-4 with TRBJ1-1, with D unclear. Trimming pared 3 bases from V and 8 bases from J, leaving 7 bases between. The CDR3 spans 11 residues. In germline, CDR1 is MRHNA, CDR2 SNTAGT. CDR3 sequence reads: CASSERGEAFF. The CDR3 bases are TGTGCCAGCAGTGAACGGGGAGAAGCTTTCTTT.